A single sample is the source of the 13 T cell receptor beta chains below, sequenced in a study of shared clonotypes between healthy human individuals (dated by TCRdb to 2020 to 2022). Receptor amplification or capture employed the immunoSEQ multiplex PCR assay. TCRdb retrieved this table from immuneACCESS and kept in-frame rearrangements only. Not all clones are present; in checked studies, unresolved V genes account for under half, and no reason is known for the remainder. This sample holds some 2,100,000 clones; about 93% were observed only once. The ten most abundant clones make up about 1.5% of the sample. CD8 naive samples were CD45RO-negative cells positively selected for CCR7, giving a CD45RA+CCR7+ population that excluded TemRA cells. The sequenced sample was naive CD8+ T cells from PBMCs. In light of the paper, this sample's cell subset or site label describes: CD45RA+CCR7+. The source of these receptors is a man younger than 35 in good health. Some clones in this sample may be carry-over from other donors' samples.

The chain employs TRBV4-2 and TRBJ1-4, with D perhaps matching TRBD1 (5 bases). The CDR3 length is 14 residues. V lost 1 base to trimming and J lost 7 bases, with 10 bases between them. The germline V gene has CDR1 LGHNA and CDR2 YNFKEQ. CDR3 loop: CASSQVLGGEKLFF. DNA for the CDR3: TGTGCCAGCAGCCAAGTATTGGGGGGTGAAAAACTGTTTTTT.

To note about this clone: Other DNA sequences in this sample translate to the same CDR3. V and J are TRBV19 and TRBJ1-5; D gene unclear. Trimming took 1 base from V and 0 from J, leaving 7 bases between them. CDR1 LNHDA and CDR2 SQIVND come from the germline V gene (reference sequence). The length of the CDR3 is 15 residues. CDR3 region: CASSIGEYSNQPQHF. CDR3 DNA: TGTGCCAGTAGTATAGGGGAGTATAGCAATCAGCCCCAGCATTTT.

The chain joins TRBV28 to TRBJ2-5; 16 positions agree with TRBD2. Germline loops: CDR1 MDHEN, CDR2 SYDVKM. V lost 5 bases, J lost 5 bases, and 11 bases stayed unmatched. The CDR3 is made up of 18 amino acids. The CDR3 protein is CASSLGTSGRAGKETQYF. DNA of the CDR3: TGTGCCAGCAGTCTCGGGACTAGCGGGAGGGCCGGGAAGGAGACCCAGTACTTC.

J is TRBJ2-5 and V is TRBV7-9, with TRBD1 as a possible D gene (5 bases). Germline V gene sequence: CDR1 SEHNR, CDR2 FQNEAQ (reference sequence). This CDR3 is built from 15 residues. The V gene lost 6 bases and the J gene lost 5 bases, with 19 bases spanning the gap. The CDR3 DNA is TGTGCCAGCAGTCCTCCGCCAGGGCTCGTCGAGACCCAGTACTTC. This codes for CASSPPPGLVETQYF.

The rearrangement links TRBV29-1 to TRBJ2-7, with D perhaps TRBD2 (5 bases). The CDR3 length is 11 residues. The V and J ends lost 5 bases and 3 bases respectively, with 8 bases between them. The germline CDR1 and CDR2 sequences are SQVTM and ANQGSEA. For the CDR3, the DNA is TGCAGCGTTTACGACTACTACGAGCAGTACTTC. Protein: CSVYDYYEQYF.

CDR3 region: CASSESLAGVRNEQFF. The CDR3 nucleotides read TGTGCCAGCAGTGAGTCACTAGCGGGAGTAAGGAATGAGCAGTTCTTC. This rearrangement joins TRBV6-4 to TRBJ2-1, with TRBD2 matching 11 bases. The CDR3 totals 16 residues. The V gene end was trimmed by 3 bases and the J gene end by 7 bases; junction bases not matched to a gene: 8. From germline, CDR1 is MRHNA and CDR2 SNTAGT.

The J gene is TRBJ1-5, the V gene TRBV4-1; D remains ambiguous. Germline values: CDR1 MGHRA, CDR2 YSYEKL. Trimming cost V 1 base and J 3 bases, with 10 bases left between them. The CDR3 contains 15 residues. The CDR3 region has the DNA TGCGCCAGCAGCCAAGGGGTGGCCCCCAATCAGCCCCAGCATTTT. Translating it yields CASSQGVAPNQPQHF.

The chain uses TRBV11-2 and TRBJ2-7; 9 bases fit TRBD2. The germline V gene encodes CDR1 SGHAT and CDR2 FQNNGV. The CDR3 loop spans 14 amino acids. V lost 5 bases to trimming and J lost 6 bases; unmatched junction nucleotides: 8. In DNA, the CDR3 is TGTGCCAGCAGCACCTTAGCGGGAGCTGTCGAGCAGTACTTC. Its protein product is CASSTLAGAVEQYF.

The gene calls are TRBV7-2 and TRBJ2-5, with D possibly matching TRBD2 (6 bases). The ends were cut back, 1 base at V and 6 bases at J, with 9 bases in the middle. The CDR3 has 13 residues. The germline CDR1 and CDR2 sequences are SGHTA and FQGNSA. CDR3 loop: CASSLDGRKTQYF. CDR3 in DNA: TGTGCCAGCAGCTTAGACGGGAGAAAGACCCAGTACTTC.

The V and J genes are TRBV27 and TRBJ2-7; 12 positions match TRBD1. The CDR3 contains 14 residues. V lost 4 bases to trimming and J lost 6 bases; unmatched junction nucleotides: 4. Germline CDR1 MNHEY, CDR2 SMNVEV (reference sequence). The CDR3 spells CASSSGTGGGEQYF. The DNA for the CDR3 is TGTGCCAGCAGTTCCGGGACAGGGGGCGGCGAGCAGTACTTC.

V is TRBV27 and J is TRBJ1-1; D is undetermined. The V and J ends lost 2 bases and 6 bases respectively, with 10 bases between them. Germline CDR1 and CDR2: MNHEY and SMNVEV (reference sequence). CDR3 length equals 13 residues. The CDR3 sequence: CASSLGFGSEAFF. The CDR3 bases are TGTGCCAGCAGTTTAGGGTTTGGGTCTGAAGCTTTCTTT.

CDR3 in amino acids: CASSLFPGSGATEAFF. The CDR3 nucleotides are TGTGCCAGCAGCTTATTTCCAGGATCGGGCGCGACTGAAGCTTTCTTT. This chain uses TRBV7-9 with TRBJ1-1; the D is unclear. The germline CDR1 and CDR2 sequences are SEHNR and FQNEAQ (reference sequence). V lost 2 bases and J lost 5, with 18 bases in between. This CDR3 spans 16 amino acids. Filled out from reference TRBV7-9 and TRBJ1-1, the complete variable domain reads DTGVSQNPRHKITKRGQNVTFRCDPISEHNRLYWYRQTLGQGPEFLTYFQNEAQLEKSRLLSDRFSAERPKGSFSTLEIQRTEQGDSAMYLCASSLFPGSGATEAFFGQGTRLTVV.

V gene TRBV28 combines with J gene TRBJ2-1; D ambiguous. V dropped 6 bases and J dropped 3 bases, with 6 bases sitting between them. This CDR3 is 12 amino acids long. Germline CDR1 is MDHEN and CDR2 is SYDVKM. CDR3 DNA sequence: TGTGCCAGCAGGAAGGACTACAATGAGCAGTTCTTC. Its translation is CASRKDYNEQFF.